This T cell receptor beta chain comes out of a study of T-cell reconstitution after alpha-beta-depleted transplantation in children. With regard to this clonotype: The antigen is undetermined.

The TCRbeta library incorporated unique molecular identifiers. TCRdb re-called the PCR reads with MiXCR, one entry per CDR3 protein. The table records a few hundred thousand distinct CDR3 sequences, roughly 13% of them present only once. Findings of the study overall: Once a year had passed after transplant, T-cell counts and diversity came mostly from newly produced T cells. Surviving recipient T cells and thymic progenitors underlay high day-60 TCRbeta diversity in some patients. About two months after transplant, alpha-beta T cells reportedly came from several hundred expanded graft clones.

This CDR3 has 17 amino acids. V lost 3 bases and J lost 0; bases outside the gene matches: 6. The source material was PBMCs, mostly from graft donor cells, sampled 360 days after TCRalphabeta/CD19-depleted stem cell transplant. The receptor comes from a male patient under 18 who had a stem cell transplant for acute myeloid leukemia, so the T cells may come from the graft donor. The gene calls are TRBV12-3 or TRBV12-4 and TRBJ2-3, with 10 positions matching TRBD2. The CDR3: CASSLLAGDTSTDTQYF. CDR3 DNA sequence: TGTGCCAGCAGTTTGCTAGCGGGGGATACTAGCACAGATACGCAGTATTTT.